This T cell receptor (beta chain) is from a study of CD4+ T cells in melanoma. Of note for this clone: The antigen remains unidentified.

Study findings and constraints: Neoantigen-specific CD4+ T cells in melanoma reportedly had diverse differentiation states. A reported correlation linked neoantigen-specific CD4+ T cells to CD8+, macrophage and B cell function.

Per germline, CDR1 KGHSH and CDR2 LQKENI. The trim removed 5 bases at V and 0 bases at J, leaving 2 bases unmatched. There are 15 residues in the CDR3. Produced via immunoSEQ multiplex PCR; TCRdb's table is partial and in-frame only. The data contain 55,000 or so clones, roughly three quarters of them singletons. The source material was tumor tissue. This receptor was obtained from a human donor with melanoma. This chain connects TRBV18 to TRBJ2-3; 10 bases match TRBD1. The CDR3 nucleotides read TGTGCCAGCTCATCGGGACAGGGGAGCACAGATACGCAGTATTTT. It encodes CASSSGQGSTDTQYF.